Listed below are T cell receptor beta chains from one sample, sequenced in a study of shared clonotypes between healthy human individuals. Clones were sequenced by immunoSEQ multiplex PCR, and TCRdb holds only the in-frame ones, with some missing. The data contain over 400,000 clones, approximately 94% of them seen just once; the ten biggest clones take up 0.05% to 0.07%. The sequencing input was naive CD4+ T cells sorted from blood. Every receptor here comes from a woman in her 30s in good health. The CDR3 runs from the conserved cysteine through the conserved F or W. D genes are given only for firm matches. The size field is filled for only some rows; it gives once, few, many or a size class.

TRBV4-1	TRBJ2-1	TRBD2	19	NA	CASSQVWRRAGGEGNEQFF	TGCGCCAGCAGCCAAGTATGGCGGAGAGCGGGAGGGGAGGGTAATGAGCAGTTCTTC
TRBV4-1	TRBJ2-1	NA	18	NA	CASSPGAGRSNSYNEQFF	TGCGCCAGCAGCCCTGGGGCGGGCAGGTCAAACTCCTACAATGAGCAGTTCTTC
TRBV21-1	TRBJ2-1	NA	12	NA	CASTRGGNEQFF	TGTGCCAGCACCCGGGGGGGGAATGAGCAGTTCTTC
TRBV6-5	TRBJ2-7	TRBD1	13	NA	CATRDREVREQYF	TGTGCCACCAGGGACAGGGAAGTTCGCGAGCAGTACTTC
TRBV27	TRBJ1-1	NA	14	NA	CASSLYSMNTEAFF	TGTGCCAGCAGTTTATACTCGATGAACACTGAAGCTTTCTTT
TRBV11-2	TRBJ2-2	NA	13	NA	CASGSPPTGELFF	TGTGCCAGCGGTAGCCCTCCCACCGGGGAGCTGTTTTTT
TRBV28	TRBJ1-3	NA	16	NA	CASSLAVGSSGNTIYF	TGTGCCAGCAGCCTGGCAGTTGGGAGCTCTGGAAACACCATATATTTT
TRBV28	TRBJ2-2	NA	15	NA	CASRTQLFGTGELFF	TGTGCCAGCAGAACACAGTTGTTTGGCACCGGGGAGCTGTTTTTT
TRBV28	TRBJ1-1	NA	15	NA	CASRRHSSGNTEAFF	TGTGCCAGCAGAAGACATTCCTCGGGTAACACTGAAGCTTTCTTT
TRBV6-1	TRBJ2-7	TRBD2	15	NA	CASSESGSGSFEQYF	TGTGCCAGCAGTGAATCGGGTAGCGGGAGCTTCGAGCAGTACTTC
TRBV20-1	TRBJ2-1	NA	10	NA	CSARSGRQFF	TGCAGTGCTAGGTCAGGACGGCAGTTCTTC
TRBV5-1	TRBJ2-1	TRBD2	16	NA	CASSSGPLAGANEQFF	TGCGCCAGCAGCTCTGGCCCCCTAGCGGGAGCCAATGAGCAGTTCTTC
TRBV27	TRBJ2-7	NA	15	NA	CASSFLHLIGVEQYF	TGTGCCAGCAGTTTCCTTCACCTCATCGGGGTCGAGCAGTACTTC
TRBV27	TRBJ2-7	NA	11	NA	CASSSPYEQYF	TGTGCCAGCAGTTCGCCCTACGAGCAGTACTTC
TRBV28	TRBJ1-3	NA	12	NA	CASSTIGNTIYF	TGTGCCAGCAGTACGATCGGAAACACCATATATTTT
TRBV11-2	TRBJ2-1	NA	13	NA	CASSLTPVNEQFF	TGTGCCAGCAGCTTAACGCCCGTCAATGAGCAGTTCTTC
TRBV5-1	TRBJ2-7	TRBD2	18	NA	CASSYGTSGSPSSYEQYF	TGCGCCAGCAGCTACGGGACTAGCGGGAGCCCTTCCTCCTACGAGCAGTACTTC
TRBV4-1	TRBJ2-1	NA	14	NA	CASSQPNRVDEQFF	TGCGCCAGCAGCCAACCAAACAGGGTTGATGAGCAGTTCTTC
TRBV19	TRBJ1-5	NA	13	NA	CASNPQPHQPQHF	TGTGCCAGTAACCCACAGCCCCATCAGCCCCAGCATTTT
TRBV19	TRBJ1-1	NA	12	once	CASSILGIEAFF	TGTGCCAGTAGTATTTTGGGGATTGAAGCTTTCTTT
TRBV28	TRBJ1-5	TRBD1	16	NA	CASSFPGTGVLQPQHF	TGTGCCAGCAGTTTTCCCGGGACAGGAGTCCTTCAGCCCCAGCATTTT
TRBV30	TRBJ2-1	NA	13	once	CAWSAGTEPPQFF	TGTGCCTGGAGTGCCGGGACCGAGCCACCGCAGTTCTTC
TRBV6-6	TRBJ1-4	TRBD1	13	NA	CASRTGQGEKLFF	TGTGCCAGCAGGACGGGACAGGGCGAAAAACTGTTTTTT
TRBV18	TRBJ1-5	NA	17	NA	CASSPRGAQAINQPQHF	TGTGCCAGCTCACCACGGGGGGCACAGGCGATAAATCAGCCCCAGCATTTT
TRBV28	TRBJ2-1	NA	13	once	CASSQERSASPFF	TGTGCCAGCAGTCAAGAACGGTCCGCGAGTCCGTTCTTC
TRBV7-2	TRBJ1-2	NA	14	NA	CASSLGGEGWGYTF	TGTGCCAGCAGCTTGGGGGGCGAAGGATGGGGCTACACCTTC
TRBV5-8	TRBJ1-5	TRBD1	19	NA	CASSLTGTGGFWSNQPQHF	TGTGCCAGCAGCTTGACCGGGACAGGGGGCTTTTGGAGCAATCAGCCCCAGCATTTT
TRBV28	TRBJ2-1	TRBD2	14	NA	CASSGLAGGREQFF	TGTGCCAGCAGTGGACTAGCGGGAGGTCGGGAGCAGTTCTTC
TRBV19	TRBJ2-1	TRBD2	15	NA	CASSMVAGTYNEQFF	TGTGCCAGTAGTATGGTAGCGGGGACATACAATGAGCAGTTCTTC
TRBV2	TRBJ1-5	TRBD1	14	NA	CASSATGGNQPQHF	TGTGCCAGCAGCGCTACAGGGGGGAATCAGCCCCAGCATTTT
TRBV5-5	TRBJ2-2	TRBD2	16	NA	CASSLRASGSIVELFF	TGTGCCAGCAGCTTGAGGGCTAGCGGGAGTATAGTGGAGCTGTTTTTT
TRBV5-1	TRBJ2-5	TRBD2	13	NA	CASSQETSSSGYF	TGCGCCAGCAGCCAAGAGACTAGCTCCAGCGGGTACTTC
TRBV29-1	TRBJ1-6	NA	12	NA	CSVDVGYSPLHF	TGCAGCGTTGATGTTGGTTATTCACCCCTCCACTTT
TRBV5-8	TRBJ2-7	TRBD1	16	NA	CASSLTTDRGIYEQYF	TGTGCCAGCAGCTTGACGACGGACAGGGGAATCTACGAGCAGTACTTC
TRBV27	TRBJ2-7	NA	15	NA	CASSPRGTGEMEQYF	TGTGCCAGCAGTCCGCGTGGGACCGGAGAGATGGAGCAGTACTTC
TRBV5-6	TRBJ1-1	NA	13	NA	CASAKGRDTEAFF	TGTGCCAGTGCAAAGGGCCGAGACACTGAAGCTTTCTTT
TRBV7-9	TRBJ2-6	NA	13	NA	CASSMRGPNVLTF	TGTGCCAGCAGTATGCGGGGCCCCAACGTCCTGACTTTC
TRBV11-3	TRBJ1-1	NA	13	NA	CASSLIGGTEAFF	TGTGCCAGCAGCTTAATCGGGGGCACTGAAGCTTTCTTT
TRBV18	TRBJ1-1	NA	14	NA	CASSPREGHTEAFF	TGTGCCAGCTCACCACGGGAGGGGCATACTGAAGCTTTCTTT
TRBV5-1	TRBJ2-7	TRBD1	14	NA	CASSPGQTSYEQYF	TGCGCCAGCAGCCCGGGACAGACATCCTACGAGCAGTACTTC
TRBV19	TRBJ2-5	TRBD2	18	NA	CASSIDGSSGRISETQYF	TGTGCCAGTAGTATAGACGGGTCTAGCGGGAGGATAAGTGAGACCCAGTACTTC
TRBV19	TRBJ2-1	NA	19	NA	CASGGPAEARISSYNEQFF	TGTGCCAGTGGGGGACCGGCGGAGGCCCGGATTAGCTCCTACAATGAGCAGTTCTTC
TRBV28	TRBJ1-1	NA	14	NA	CASSLVSMNTEAFF	TGTGCCAGCAGTTTAGTTAGCATGAACACTGAAGCTTTCTTT
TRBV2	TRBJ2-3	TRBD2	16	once	CASSLGAGGPRDTQYF	TGTGCCAGCAGCCTCGGGGCGGGAGGGCCGCGAGATACGCAGTATTTT
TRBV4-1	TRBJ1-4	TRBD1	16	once	CASSQQAVGGGGKLFF	TGCGCCAGCAGCCAACAGGCGGTAGGGGGCGGAGGAAAACTGTTTTTT
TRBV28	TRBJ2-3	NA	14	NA	CASSKGTSTDTQYF	TGTGCCAGCAGCAAGGGGACTAGCACAGATACGCAGTATTTT
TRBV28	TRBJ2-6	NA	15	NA	CASSFPGAGANVLTF	TGTGCCAGCAGTTTCCCGGGGGCTGGGGCCAACGTCCTGACTTTC
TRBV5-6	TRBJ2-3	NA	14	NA	CASSLARGGRTQYF	TGTGCCAGCAGCTTGGCCAGAGGGGGTCGGACGCAGTATTTT
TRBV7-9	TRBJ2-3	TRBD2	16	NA	CASSPRLAGGPDTQYF	TGTGCCAGCAGCCCCCGACTAGCGGGAGGGCCAGATACGCAGTATTTT
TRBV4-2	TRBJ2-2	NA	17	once	CASSHSRAGDIAGELFF	TGTGCCAGCAGCCACTCCAGGGCAGGGGACATTGCCGGGGAGCTGTTTTTT
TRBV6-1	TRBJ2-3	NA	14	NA	CASGWVYSTDTQYF	TGTGCCAGCGGCTGGGTGTATAGCACAGATACGCAGTATTTT
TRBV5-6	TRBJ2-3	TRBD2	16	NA	CASSLSLAGSGDTQYF	TGTGCCAGCAGCTTGAGTCTAGCGGGGAGTGGGGATACGCAGTATTTT
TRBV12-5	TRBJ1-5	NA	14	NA	CAPAVGGSNQPQHF	TGTGCCCCAGCTGTAGGTGGGAGCAATCAGCCCCAGCATTTT
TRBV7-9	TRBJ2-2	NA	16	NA	CASSLNSDTNTGELFF	TGTGCCAGCAGCTTAAATTCGGACACCAACACCGGGGAGCTGTTTTTT